This T cell receptor beta chain appears in the sequencing data of a study of shared clonotypes between healthy human individuals. Positive CCR7 selection of CD45RO-negative cells yielded the naive CD8 cells, and terminally differentiated effector memory CD45RA+ cells were excluded. CDR3 length equals 14 residues. Germline lookup yields CDR1 MGHRA and CDR2 YSYEKL. Trimming stripped 0 bases from V and 3 bases from J, with 9 bases between. Profiled with immunoSEQ multiplex PCR; TCRdb holds only in-frame clones, not every one. The data hold 550,000 to 600,000 clones, with 95% to 98% observed a single time.

This rearrangement joins TRBV4-1 to TRBJ2-7; D ambiguous. Sequenced material: naive CD8+ T cells sorted from blood. The clonotype originates from a man aged 30 to 39 in good health. The CDR3 protein is CASSQEFTSYEQYF. For the CDR3, the DNA is TGCGCCAGCAGCCAAGAATTTACAAGCTACGAGCAGTACTTC.